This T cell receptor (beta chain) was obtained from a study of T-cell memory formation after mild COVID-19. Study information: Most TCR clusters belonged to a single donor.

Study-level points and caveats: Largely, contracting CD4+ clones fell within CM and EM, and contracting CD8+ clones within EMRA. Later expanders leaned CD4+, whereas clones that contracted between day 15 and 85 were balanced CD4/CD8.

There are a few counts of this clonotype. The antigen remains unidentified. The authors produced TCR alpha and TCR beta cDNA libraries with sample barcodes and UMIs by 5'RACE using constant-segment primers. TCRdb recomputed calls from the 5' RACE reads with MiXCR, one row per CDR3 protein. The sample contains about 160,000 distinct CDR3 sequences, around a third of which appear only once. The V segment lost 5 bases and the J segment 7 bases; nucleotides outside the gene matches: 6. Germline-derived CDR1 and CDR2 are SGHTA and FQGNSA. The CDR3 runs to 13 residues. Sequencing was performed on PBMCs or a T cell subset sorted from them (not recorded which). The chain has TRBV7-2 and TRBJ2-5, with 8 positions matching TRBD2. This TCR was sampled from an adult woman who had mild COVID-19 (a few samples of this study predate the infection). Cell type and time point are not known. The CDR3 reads CASSQPGLGTQYF. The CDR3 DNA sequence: TGTGCCAGCAGCCAACCGGGACTAGGGACCCAGTACTTC.